Sequencing of this T cell receptor beta chain was carried out in a study of identical twins. Each CDR3 protein gets one entry after TCRdb re-called the 5' RACE reads with MiXCR. The data show hundreds of thousands of distinct CDR3 sequences, with 8.5% to 9.5% seen just once and 0.8% to 1% held by the top ten. Concerning this clonotype: The antigen remains unidentified.

Study-wide results and caveats: Insertions were fewer in abundant cord blood beta clonotypes, whereas memory repertoires showed none of this pattern.

These sequences were also reported in another study, on yellow fever vaccine responses in identical twins.

This TCR was recovered from a woman younger than 35 in good health. The source material was PBMCs.

CDR3 in amino acids: CATSDFRRDRYTDTQYF. CDR3 coding DNA: TGTGCCACCAGTGATTTTAGGCGGGACAGGTACACAGATACGCAGTATTTT. The chain joins TRBV24-1 to TRBJ2-3, with TRBD1 matching over 8 bases. Germline values: CDR1 KGHDR, CDR2 SFDVKD. With 1 base clipped from V and 2 bases from J, the junction kept 7 bases outside the gene matches. The CDR3 loop spans 17 amino acids.